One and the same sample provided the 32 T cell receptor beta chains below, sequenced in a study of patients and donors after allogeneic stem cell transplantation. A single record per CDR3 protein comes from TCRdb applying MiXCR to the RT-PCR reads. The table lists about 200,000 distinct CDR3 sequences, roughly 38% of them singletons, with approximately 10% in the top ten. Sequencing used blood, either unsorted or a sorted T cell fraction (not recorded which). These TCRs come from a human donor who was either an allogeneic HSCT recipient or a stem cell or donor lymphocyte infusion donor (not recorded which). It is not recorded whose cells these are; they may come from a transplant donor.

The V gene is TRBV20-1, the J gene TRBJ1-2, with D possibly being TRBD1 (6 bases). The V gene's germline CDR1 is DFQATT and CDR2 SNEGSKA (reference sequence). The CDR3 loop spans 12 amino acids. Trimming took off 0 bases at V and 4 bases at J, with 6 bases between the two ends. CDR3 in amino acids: CSARDRGYGYTF. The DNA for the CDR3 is TGCAGTGCTAGAGACAGGGGCTATGGCTACACCTTC.

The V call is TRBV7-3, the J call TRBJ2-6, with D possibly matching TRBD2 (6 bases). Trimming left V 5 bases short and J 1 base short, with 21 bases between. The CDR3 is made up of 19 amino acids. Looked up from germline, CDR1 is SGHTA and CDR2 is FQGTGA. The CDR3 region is CASSPKGHLRGSGANVLTF. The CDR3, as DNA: TGTGCCAGCAGCCCAAAGGGTCACCTCCGGGGGTCTGGGGCCAACGTCCTGACTTTC.

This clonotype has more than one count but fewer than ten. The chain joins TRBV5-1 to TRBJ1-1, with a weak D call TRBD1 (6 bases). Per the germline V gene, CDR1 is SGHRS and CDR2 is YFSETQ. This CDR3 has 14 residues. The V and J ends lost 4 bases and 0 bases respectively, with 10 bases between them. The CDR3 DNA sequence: TGCGCCAGCAGCCAACAGGGATTGAACACTGAAGCTTTCTTT. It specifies CASSQQGLNTEAFF.

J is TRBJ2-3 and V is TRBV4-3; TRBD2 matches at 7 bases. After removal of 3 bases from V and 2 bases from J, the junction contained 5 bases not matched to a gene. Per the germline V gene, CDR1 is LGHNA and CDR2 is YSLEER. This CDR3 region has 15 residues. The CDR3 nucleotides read TGCGCCAGCAGCCAGCGGGAGCCGTTCACAGATACGCAGTATTTT. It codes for CASSQREPFTDTQYF.

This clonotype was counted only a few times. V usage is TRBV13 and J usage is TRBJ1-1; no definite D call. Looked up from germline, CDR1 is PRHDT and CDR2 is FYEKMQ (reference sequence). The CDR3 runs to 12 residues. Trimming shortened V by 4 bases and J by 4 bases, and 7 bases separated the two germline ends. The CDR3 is CASSSLGTEAFF. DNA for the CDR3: TGTGCCAGCAGCTCCCTCGGCACTGAAGCTTTCTTT.

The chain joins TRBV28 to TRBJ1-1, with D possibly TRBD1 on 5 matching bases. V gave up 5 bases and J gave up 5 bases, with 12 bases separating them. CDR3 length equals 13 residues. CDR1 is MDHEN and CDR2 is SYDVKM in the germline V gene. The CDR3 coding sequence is TGTGCCAGCAGTGTTCCAGACAGAACTGAAGCTTTCTTT. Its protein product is CASSVPDRTEAFF.

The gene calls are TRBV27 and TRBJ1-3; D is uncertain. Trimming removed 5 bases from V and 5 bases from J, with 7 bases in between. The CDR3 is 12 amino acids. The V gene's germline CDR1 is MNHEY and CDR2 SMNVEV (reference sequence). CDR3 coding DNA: TGTGCCAGCAGTCCCGGGAGAAACACCATATATTTT. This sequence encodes CASSPGRNTIYF.

The CDR3 DNA reads as TGTGCCAGCAGGCGGGGATGGAGTAGCAATCAGCCCCAGCATTTT. Its translation: CASRRGWSSNQPQHF. The gene calls are TRBV12-3 or TRBV12-4 and TRBJ1-5; D not resolved. The CDR3 is 15 residues long. V was shortened by 6 bases and J by 0 bases, with 12 bases between the two germline ends.

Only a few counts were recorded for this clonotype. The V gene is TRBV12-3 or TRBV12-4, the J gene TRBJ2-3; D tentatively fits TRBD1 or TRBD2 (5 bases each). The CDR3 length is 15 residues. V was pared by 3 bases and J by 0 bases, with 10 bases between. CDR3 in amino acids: CASSFGGASTDTQYF. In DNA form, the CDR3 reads TGTGCCAGCAGTTTTGGGGGAGCCAGCACAGATACGCAGTATTTT.

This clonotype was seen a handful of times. Here the CDR3 DNA reads TGTGCCAGCAGTTATCCCGACAGGGGGCTAGGTGAAGCTTTCTTT. Translated: CASSYPDRGLGEAFF. This chain connects TRBV6-6 to TRBJ1-1; the match to TRBD1 covers 10 bases. Unmatched junction bases numbered 8, after V lost 3 bases and J lost 7 bases. The CDR3 contains 15 residues. Germline CDR1 MNHNY, CDR2 SVGAGI (reference sequence).

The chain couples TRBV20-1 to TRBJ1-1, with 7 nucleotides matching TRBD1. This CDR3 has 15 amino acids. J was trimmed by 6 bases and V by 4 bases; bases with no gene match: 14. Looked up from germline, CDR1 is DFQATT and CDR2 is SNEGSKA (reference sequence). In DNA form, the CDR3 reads TGCAGTGCTAACCTACTCCGAGGGGGCGCGGCTGAAGCTTTCTTT. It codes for CSANLLRGGAAEAFF.

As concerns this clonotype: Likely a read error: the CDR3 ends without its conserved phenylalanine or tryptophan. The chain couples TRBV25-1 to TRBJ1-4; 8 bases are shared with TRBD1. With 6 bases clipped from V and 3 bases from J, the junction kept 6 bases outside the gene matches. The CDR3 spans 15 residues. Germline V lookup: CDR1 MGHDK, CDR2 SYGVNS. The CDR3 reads CASRPPGQANEKLFL. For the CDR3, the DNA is TGTGCCAGCAGACCACCGGGACAGGCTAATGAAAAACTGTTTTTA.

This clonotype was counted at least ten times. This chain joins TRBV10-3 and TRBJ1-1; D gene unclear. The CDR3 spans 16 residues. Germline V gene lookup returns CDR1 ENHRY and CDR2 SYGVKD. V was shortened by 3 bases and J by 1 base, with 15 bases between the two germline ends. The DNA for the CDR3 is TGTGCCATCAGTGATTGGGTCCTGAGGGCGAACACTGAAGCTTTCTTT. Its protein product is CAISDWVLRANTEAFF.

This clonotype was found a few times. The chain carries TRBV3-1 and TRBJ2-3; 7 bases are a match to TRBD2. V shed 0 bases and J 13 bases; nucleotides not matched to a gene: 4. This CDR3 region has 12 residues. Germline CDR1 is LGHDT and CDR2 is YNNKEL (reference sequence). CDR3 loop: CASSQDGGGKYF. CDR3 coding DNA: TGTGCCAGCAGCCAAGATGGCGGGGGAAAGTATTTT.

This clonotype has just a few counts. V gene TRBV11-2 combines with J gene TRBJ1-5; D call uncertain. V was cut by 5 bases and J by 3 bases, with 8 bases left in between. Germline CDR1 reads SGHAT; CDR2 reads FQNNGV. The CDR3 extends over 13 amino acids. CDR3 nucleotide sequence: TGTGCCAGCAGCACAGCGATCAATCAGCCCCAGCATTTT. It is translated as CASSTAINQPQHF.

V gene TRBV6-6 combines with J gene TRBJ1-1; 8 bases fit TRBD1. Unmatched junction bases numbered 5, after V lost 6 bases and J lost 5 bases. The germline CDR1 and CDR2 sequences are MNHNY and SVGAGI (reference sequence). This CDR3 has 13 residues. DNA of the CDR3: TGTGCCAGCAGCACGGACAGGGCAACTGAAGCTTTCTTT. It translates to CASSTDRATEAFF.

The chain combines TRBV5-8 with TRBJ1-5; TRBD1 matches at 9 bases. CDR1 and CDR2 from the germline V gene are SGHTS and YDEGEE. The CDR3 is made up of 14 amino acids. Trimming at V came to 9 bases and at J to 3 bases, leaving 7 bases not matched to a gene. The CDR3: CAIPGTGHNQPQHF. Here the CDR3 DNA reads TGTGCCATCCCCGGGACAGGGCACAATCAGCCCCAGCATTTT.

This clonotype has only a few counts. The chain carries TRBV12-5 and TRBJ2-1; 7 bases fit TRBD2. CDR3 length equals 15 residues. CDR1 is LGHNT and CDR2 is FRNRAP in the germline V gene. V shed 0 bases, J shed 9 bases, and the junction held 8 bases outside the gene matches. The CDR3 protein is CASGLVGELATEQFF. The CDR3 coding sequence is TGTGCTAGTGGTTTGGTAGGGGAACTAGCGACTGAGCAGTTCTTC.

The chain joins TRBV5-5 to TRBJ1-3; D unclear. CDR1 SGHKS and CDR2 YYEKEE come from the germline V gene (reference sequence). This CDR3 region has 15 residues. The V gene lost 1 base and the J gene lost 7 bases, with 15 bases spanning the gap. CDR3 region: CASSLRGSPGNTIYF. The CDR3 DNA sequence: TGTGCCAGCAGCTTGCGAGGGTCTCCGGGGAACACCATATATTTT. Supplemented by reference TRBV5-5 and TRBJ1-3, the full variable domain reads DAGVTQSPTHLIKTRGQQVTLRCSPISGHKSVSWYQQVLGQGPQFIFQYYEKEERGRGNFPDRFSARQFPNYSSELNVNALLLGDSALYLCASSLRGSPGNTIYFGEGSWLTVV.

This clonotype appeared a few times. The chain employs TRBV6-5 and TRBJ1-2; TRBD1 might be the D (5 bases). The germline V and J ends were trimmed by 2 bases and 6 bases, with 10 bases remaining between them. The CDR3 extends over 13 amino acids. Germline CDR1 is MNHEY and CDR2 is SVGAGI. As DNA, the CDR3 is TGTGCCAGCAGTTACGGGGGGAGCCATGGCTACACCTTC. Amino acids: CASSYGGSHGYTF.

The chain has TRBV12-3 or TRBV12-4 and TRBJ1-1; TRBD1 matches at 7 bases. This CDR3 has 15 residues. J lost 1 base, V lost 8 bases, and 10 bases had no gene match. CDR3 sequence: CASLPSRGRNTEAFF. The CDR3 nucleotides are TGTGCCAGCCTTCCCAGCAGGGGGAGGAACACTGAAGCTTTCTTT.

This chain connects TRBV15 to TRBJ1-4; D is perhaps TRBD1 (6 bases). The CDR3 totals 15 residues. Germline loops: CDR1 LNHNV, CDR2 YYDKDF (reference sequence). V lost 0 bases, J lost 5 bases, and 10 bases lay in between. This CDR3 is CATSRDQGWNEKLFF. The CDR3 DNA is TGTGCCACCAGCAGAGATCAGGGGTGGAATGAAAAACTGTTTTTT.

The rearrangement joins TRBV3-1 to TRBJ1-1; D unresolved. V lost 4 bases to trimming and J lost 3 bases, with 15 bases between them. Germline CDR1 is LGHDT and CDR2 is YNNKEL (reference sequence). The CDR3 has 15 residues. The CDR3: CASSPSPDQDTEAFF. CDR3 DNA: TGTGCCAGCAGCCCTTCCCCGGACCAGGACACTGAAGCTTTCTTT.

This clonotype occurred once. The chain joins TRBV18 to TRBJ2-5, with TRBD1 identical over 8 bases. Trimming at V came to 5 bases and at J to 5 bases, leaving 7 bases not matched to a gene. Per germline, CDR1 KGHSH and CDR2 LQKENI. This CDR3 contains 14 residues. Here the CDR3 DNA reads TGTGCCAGCTCAACCAGGACAGGGAGGGAGACCCAGTACTTC. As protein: CASSTRTGRETQYF.

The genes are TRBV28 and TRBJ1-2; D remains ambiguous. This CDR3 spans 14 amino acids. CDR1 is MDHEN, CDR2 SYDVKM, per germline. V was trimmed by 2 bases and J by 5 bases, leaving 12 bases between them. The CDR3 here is CASSLAYAGYGYTF. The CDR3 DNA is TGTGCCAGCAGTTTAGCCTACGCGGGGTATGGCTACACCTTC.

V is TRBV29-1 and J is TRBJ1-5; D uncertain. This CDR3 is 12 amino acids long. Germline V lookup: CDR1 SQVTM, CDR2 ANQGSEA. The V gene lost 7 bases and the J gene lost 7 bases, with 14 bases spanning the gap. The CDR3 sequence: CSANNPGQPQHF. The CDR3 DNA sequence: TGCAGCGCTAATAACCCGGGACAGCCCCAGCATTTT.

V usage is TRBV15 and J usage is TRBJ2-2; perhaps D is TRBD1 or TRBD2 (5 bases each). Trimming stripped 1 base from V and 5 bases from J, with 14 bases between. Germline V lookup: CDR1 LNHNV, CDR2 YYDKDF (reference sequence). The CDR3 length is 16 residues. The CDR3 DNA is TGTGCCACCAGCAGAGTTGGGGCACGGAGGACCGGGGAGCTGTTTTTT. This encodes CATSRVGARRTGELFF.

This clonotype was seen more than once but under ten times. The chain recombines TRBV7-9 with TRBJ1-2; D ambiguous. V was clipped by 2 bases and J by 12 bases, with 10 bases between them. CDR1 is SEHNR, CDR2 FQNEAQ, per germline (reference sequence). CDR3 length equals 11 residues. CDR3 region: CASSLQFSNTF. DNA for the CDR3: TGTGCCAGCAGCTTACAATTTAGTAACACCTTC.

The CDR3: CASSSQTGQETQYF. Here the CDR3 DNA reads TGTGCCAGCAGTTCTCAGACAGGGCAAGAGACCCAGTACTTC. J is TRBJ2-5 and V is TRBV2; TRBD1 matches at 7 bases. Germline values: CDR1 SNHLY, CDR2 FYNNEI. The J segment lost 2 bases and the V segment lost 5 bases, leaving 5 bases of the junction unmatched. The CDR3 consists of 14 residues. Combining the CDR3 with reference TRBV2 and TRBJ2-5 gives the whole variable domain EPEVTQTPSHQVTQMGQEVILRCVPISNHLYFYWYRQILGQKVEFLVSFYNNEISEKSEIFDDQFSVERPDGSNFTLKIRSTKLEDSAMYFCASSSQTGQETQYFGPGTRLLVL.

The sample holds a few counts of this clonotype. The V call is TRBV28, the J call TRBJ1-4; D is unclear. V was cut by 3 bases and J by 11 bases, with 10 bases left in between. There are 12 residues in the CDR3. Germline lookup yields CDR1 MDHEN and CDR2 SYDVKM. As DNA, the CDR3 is TGTGCCAGCAGTTTGAGTGGAGTGAAACTGTTTTTT. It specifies CASSLSGVKLFF.

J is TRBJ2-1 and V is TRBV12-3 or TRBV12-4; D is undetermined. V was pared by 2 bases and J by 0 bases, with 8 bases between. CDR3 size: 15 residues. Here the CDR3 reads CASSLNGFSYNEQFF. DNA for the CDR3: TGTGCCAGCAGTTTAAATGGTTTCTCCTACAATGAGCAGTTCTTC.

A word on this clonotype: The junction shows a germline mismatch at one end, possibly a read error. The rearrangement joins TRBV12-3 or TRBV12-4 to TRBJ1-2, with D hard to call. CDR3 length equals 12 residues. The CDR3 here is CASRLANYGYTF. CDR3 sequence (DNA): TGTGCCAGCAGATTAGCTAACTATGGCTACACCTTC.